A selection of T cell receptor beta chains follows, all from one sample in a study of cytomegalovirus exposure and HLA in healthy donors. Libraries were prepared by immunoSEQ multiplex PCR; TCRdb keeps only in-frame clonotypes and omits some of them. The sample has some 240,000 clones, around 86% seen once. Sample: PBMCs. These receptors all stem from a young woman in good health and CMV-seropositive. CDR3s include the opening cysteine and the closing phenylalanine or tryptophan. A D gene is named only where the DNA matches it firmly. Expanded clones get a size class; other rows say once, few or many, or leave the size out.

TRBV28	TRBJ1-1	NA	once	CASRSGQNTEAFF	TGTGCCAGCAGATCCGGACAGAACACTGAAGCTTTCTTT
TRBV18	TRBJ2-2	NA	NA	CASSPAQGRTGELFF	TGTGCCAGCTCACCAGCACAGGGGAGGACCGGGGAGCTGTTTTTT
TRBV5-4	TRBJ1-1	TRBD1	NA	CASSANQGAGGEAFF	TGTGCCAGCAGCGCAAACCAGGGGGCTGGTGGTGAAGCTTTCTTT
TRBV28	TRBJ1-2	TRBD1	NA	CASSLRAGGAGGYTF	TGTGCCAGCAGTTTAAGAGCAGGGGGCGCTGGGGGCTACACCTTC
TRBV28	TRBJ2-6	TRBD1	NA	CASSGNRGDSGANVLTF	TGTGCCAGCAGTGGAAACAGGGGCGACTCTGGGGCCAACGTCCTGACTTTC
TRBV4-1	TRBJ2-7	TRBD2	NA	CASSHTLAGESYEQYF	TGCGCCAGCAGCCACACACTAGCGGGAGAATCCTACGAGCAGTACTTC
TRBV2	TRBJ2-1	TRBD2	NA	CASDQRWEGEQFF	TGTGCCAGCGACCAAAGGTGGGAGGGTGAGCAGTTCTTC
TRBV6-1	TRBJ2-5	NA	NA	CASSGTASIQETQYF	TGTGCCAGCAGTGGGACAGCTTCGATACAAGAGACCCAGTACTTC
TRBV5-1	TRBJ1-5	TRBD1	NA	CASSLGTGGAKGSQPQHF	TGCGCCAGCAGCTTGGGGACAGGGGGCGCCAAGGGGAGTCAGCCCCAGCATTTT
TRBV6-1	TRBJ1-1	NA	once	CASSDFRNTEAFF	TGTGCCAGCAGTGACTTCCGGAACACTGAAGCTTTCTTT
TRBV19	TRBJ1-2	NA	NA	CAIRTGQPGGGYTF	TGTGCCATACGAACGGGCCAACCCGGAGGTGGCTACACCTTC
TRBV28	TRBJ2-7	TRBD2	once	CASSLTGGPGEQYF	TGTGCCAGCAGTTTAACGGGAGGGCCGGGGGAGCAGTACTTC
TRBV30	TRBJ2-7	TRBD2	NA	CAWTSETSEPYEQYF	TGTGCCTGGACGAGCGAGACTAGCGAGCCCTACGAGCAGTACTTC
TRBV19	TRBJ2-7	TRBD1	NA	CASSGQGFNEQYF	TGTGCCAGTAGTGGACAGGGGTTCAACGAGCAGTACTTC
TRBV5-1	TRBJ1-5	NA	NA	CASSMTGGGQPQHF	TGCGCCAGCAGCATGACAGGTGGGGGACAGCCCCAGCATTTT
TRBV7-3	TRBJ1-1	NA	NA	CASSLEGGMAFF	TGTGCCAGCAGCTTAGAGGGAGGAATGGCTTTCTTT
TRBV27	TRBJ1-2	NA	NA	CASSFGGDHYGYTF	TGTGCCAGCAGTTTCGGAGGTGATCACTATGGCTACACCTTC
TRBV27	TRBJ2-7	TRBD1	NA	CASSLTGGAAYEQYF	TGTGCCAGCAGTTTAACAGGGGGCGCAGCCTACGAGCAGTACTTC